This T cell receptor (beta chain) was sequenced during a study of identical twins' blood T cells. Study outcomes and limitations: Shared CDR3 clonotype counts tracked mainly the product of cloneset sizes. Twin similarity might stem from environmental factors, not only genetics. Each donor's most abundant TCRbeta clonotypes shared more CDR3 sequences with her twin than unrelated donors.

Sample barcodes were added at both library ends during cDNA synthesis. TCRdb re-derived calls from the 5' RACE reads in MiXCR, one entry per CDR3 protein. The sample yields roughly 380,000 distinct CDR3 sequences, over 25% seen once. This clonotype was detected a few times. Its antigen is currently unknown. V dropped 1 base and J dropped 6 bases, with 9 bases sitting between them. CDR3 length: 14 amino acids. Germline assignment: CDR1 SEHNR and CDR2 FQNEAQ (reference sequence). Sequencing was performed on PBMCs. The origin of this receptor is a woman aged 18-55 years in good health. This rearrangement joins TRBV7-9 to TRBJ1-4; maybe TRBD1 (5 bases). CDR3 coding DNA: TGTGCCAGCAGCTTAGGGGGGACCGATGAAAAACTGTTTTTT. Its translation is CASSLGGTDEKLFF. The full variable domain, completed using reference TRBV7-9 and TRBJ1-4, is DTGVSQNPRHKITKRGQNVTFRCDPISEHNRLYWYRQTLGQGPEFLTYFQNEAQLEKSRLLSDRFSAERPKGSFSTLEIQRTEQGDSAMYLCASSLGGTDEKLFFGSGTQLSVL.